A selection of T cell receptor beta chains follows, all from one sample in a study of blood T cell repertoires in COVID-19. Sequencing used immunoSEQ multiplex PCR; TCRdb keeps in-frame clones, though not all of them. The data hold around 30,000 clones, with approximately 88% observed a single time. Sequences were obtained from peripheral blood. Receptors were obtained from a woman aged 40-49 years with active or convalescent COVID-19. Both conserved end residues are part of each CDR3. The D gene is left open where the match is weak. Clone size, where shown, is once, few, many, or a class for clones that have expanded.

d_gene	v_gene	abundance	j_gene	CDR3aa	CDR3nt
TRBD1	TRBV19	NA	TRBJ1-2	CASTSTGTGDYGYTF	TGTGCCAGTACGAGTACGGGGACAGGGGACTATGGCTACACCTTC
NA	TRBV4-3	NA	TRBJ2-7	CASSQDSGPTSYEQYF	TGCGCCAGCAGCCAAGATTCAGGGCCAACTTCCTACGAGCAGTACTTC
TRBD1	TRBV19	NA	TRBJ2-5	CASSPSSWDRQETQYF	TGTGCCAGTAGTCCATCTTCGTGGGACAGACAAGAGACCCAGTACTTC
TRBD2	TRBV7-6	NA	TRBJ2-5	CASSLRLRLAGGPEETQYF	TGTGCCAGCAGCTTAAGGCTTCGACTAGCGGGAGGGCCCGAAGAGACCCAGTACTTC
TRBD2	TRBV7-2	NA	TRBJ2-2	CASSLVSGAANTGELFF	TGTGCCAGCAGCTTAGTTAGCGGGGCAGCGAACACCGGGGAGCTGTTTTTT
NA	TRBV6-5	NA	TRBJ1-4	CASSVGRDEKLFF	TGTGCCAGCAGCGTGGGGCGTGATGAAAAACTGTTTTTT
TRBD1	TRBV6-2/TRBV6-3	NA	TRBJ1-1	CASSGPTGRATEAFF	TGTGCCAGCAGTGGGCCGACAGGGCGGGCCACTGAAGCTTTCTTT
TRBD1	TRBV5-1	NA	TRBJ2-2	CASRVAGGTGELFF	TGCGCCAGCAGGGTCGCAGGGGGAACCGGGGAGCTGTTTTTT
NA	TRBV19	NA	TRBJ2-4	CASSSGTAKNIQYF	TGTGCCAGTAGTAGCGGGACTGCCAAAAACATTCAGTACTTC
TRBD1	TRBV24-1	NA	TRBJ2-7	CATSDLQSDEVDRGWDEQYF	TGTGCCACCAGTGATTTGCAAAGCGACGAAGTTGACAGGGGGTGGGACGAGCAGTACTTC
NA	TRBV30	once	TRBJ1-2	CAWSVGAYGYTF	TGTGCCTGGAGTGTTGGGGCCTATGGCTACACCTTC
TRBD1	TRBV19	NA	TRBJ1-6	CATRATGGESPLHF	TGTGCCACAAGAGCCACAGGGGGAGAGTCACCCCTCCACTTT
NA	TRBV11-3	few	TRBJ1-1	CASSRAGSAEAFF	TGTGCCAGCAGCCGAGCAGGTTCGGCTGAAGCTTTCTTT
NA	TRBV4-3	NA	TRBJ2-3	CASSLLRGTDTQYF	TGCGCCAGCAGCCTTCTACGGGGCACAGATACGCAGTATTTT
TRBD1	TRBV28	NA	TRBJ1-1	CASSLGTGLNTEAFF	TGTGCCAGCAGTTTAGGGACAGGGTTGAACACTGAAGCTTTCTTT
NA	TRBV2	NA	TRBJ2-1	CASSQQGGPYNEQFF	TGTGCCAGCAGTCAACAGGGCGGGCCCTACAATGAGCAGTTCTTC
NA	TRBV7-2	NA	TRBJ2-4	CASSLGWQANIQYF	TGTGCCAGCAGCTTAGGGTGGCAGGCGAACATTCAGTACTTC
NA	TRBV28	NA	TRBJ1-5	CASSFGRIGNQPQHF	TGTGCCAGCAGTTTCGGGAGAATCGGCAATCAGCCCCAGCATTTT
TRBD1	TRBV25-1	NA	TRBJ1-6	CASRGGQGHSPLHF	TGTGCCAGCAGGGGGGGACAGGGGCATTCACCCCTCCACTTT
NA	TRBV2	NA	TRBJ2-1	CASSDRLLSNEQFF	TGTGCCAGCAGTGATAGACTCCTCTCCAATGAGCAGTTCTTC
TRBD1	TRBV4-1	NA	TRBJ2-7	CASSQVDRPYEQYF	TGCGCCAGCAGCCAAGTGGACAGGCCTTACGAGCAGTACTTC
TRBD2	TRBV7-3	NA	TRBJ2-6	CASSAGGAGANVLTF	TGTGCCAGCAGCGCGGGGGGCGCTGGGGCCAACGTCCTGACTTTC
NA	TRBV3-1/TRBV3-2	NA	TRBJ1-6	CASSRTDSGNSPLHF	TGTGCCAGCAGCCGTACGGACAGCGGTAATTCACCCCTCCACTTT
NA	TRBV30	NA	TRBJ2-5	CATAGTTQQETQYF	TGTGCCACAGCCGGGACAACACAACAAGAGACCCAGTACTTC
NA	TRBV5-1	NA	TRBJ2-7	CASRDFSSYEQYF	TGCGCCAGTCGGGACTTCAGCTCCTACGAGCAGTACTTC
NA	TRBV6-4	NA	TRBJ1-4	CASSDVAGSEKLFF	TGTGCCAGCAGTGACGTCGCGGGTAGCGAAAAACTGTTTTTT
TRBD1	TRBV15	NA	TRBJ2-5	CATSLRGFEETQYF	TGTGCCACCAGCCTCAGGGGGTTCGAAGAGACCCAGTACTTC
NA	TRBV10-3	once	TRBJ2-7	CAISSPQGNNHEQYF	TGTGCCATCAGTTCGCCCCAGGGGAACAACCACGAGCAGTACTTC
NA	TRBV28	NA	TRBJ1-2	CASSYTGSPLANYGYTF	TGTGCCAGCAGTTACACAGGTTCCCCGCTAGCTAACTATGGCTACACCTTC